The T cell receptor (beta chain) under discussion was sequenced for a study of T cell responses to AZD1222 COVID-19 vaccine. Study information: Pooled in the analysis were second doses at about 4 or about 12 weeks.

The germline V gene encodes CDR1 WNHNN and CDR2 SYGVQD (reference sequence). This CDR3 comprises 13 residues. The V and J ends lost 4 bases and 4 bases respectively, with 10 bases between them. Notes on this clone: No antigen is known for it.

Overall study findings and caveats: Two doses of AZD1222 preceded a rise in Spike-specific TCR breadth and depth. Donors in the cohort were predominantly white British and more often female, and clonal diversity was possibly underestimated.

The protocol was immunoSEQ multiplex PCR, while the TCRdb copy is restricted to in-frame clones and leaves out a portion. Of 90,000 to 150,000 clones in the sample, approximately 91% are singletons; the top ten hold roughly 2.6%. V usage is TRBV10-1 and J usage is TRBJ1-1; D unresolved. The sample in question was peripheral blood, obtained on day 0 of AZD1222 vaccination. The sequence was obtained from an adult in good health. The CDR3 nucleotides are TGCGCCAGCAGTGCCGGTCGGGCCACTGAAGCTTTCTTT. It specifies CASSAGRATEAFF.